One and the same sample provided the 3 T cell receptor beta chains below, sequenced in a study of human T cells and chemical hapten exposure (dated by TCRdb to the early 2020s). Library method: RACE. The sequencer was a NextSeq 500. TCRdb reanalyzed the raw reads on its own, using fastp at Q25 for trimming and MiXCR for clone calling, and kept in-frame beta chains. Rows merge per CDR3 protein into single entries with the most common DNA and genes. This sample is represented by just over 70,000 distinct CDR3 sequences; around 10% of them were singletons. The ten largest clones take up 1.4% of the sample. The time point label on this specimen signifies: patch test 3, about 24 weeks after DPC sensitization. Per the publication, the treatment or condition label means: therapeutic diphenylcyclopropenone sensitization with weekly scalp DPC. Source: whole blood, taken in connection with sensitization to the hapten diphenylcyclopropenone (DPC). These receptors all stem from a woman between 50 and 59 years old with alopecia areata. Some clones in this sample may be carry-over from other donors' samples.

In this sample, this clonotype turned up many times. J is TRBJ2-5 and V is TRBV11-2; D is possibly TRBD1 (6 bases). The V gene lost 5 bases and the J gene lost 5 bases, with 18 bases spanning the gap. This CDR3 spans 15 amino acids. The germline V gene encodes CDR1 SGHAT and CDR2 FQNNGV. This CDR3 reads CASSPVTGIRETQYF. CDR3 nucleotides: TGTGCCAGCAGCCCAGTTACAGGGATTCGGGAGACCCAGTACTTC. The variable domain in full, with the rest retrieved from reference TRBV11-2 and TRBJ2-5, is EAGVAQSPRYKIIEKRQSVAFWCNPISGHATLYWYQQILGQGPKLLIQFQNNGVVDDSQLPKDRFSAERLKGVDSTLKIQPAKLEDSAVYLCASSPVTGIRETQYFGPGTRLLVL.

This clonotype was counted only a few times. This chain connects TRBV11-2 to TRBJ2-5; D remains unclear. The V end was cut by 2 bases, the J end by 0 bases, with 10 bases between. Germline assignment: CDR1 SGHAT and CDR2 FQNNGV. The CDR3 extends over 15 amino acids. The CDR3 region is CASSLTPEYQETQYF. In nucleotides, the CDR3 is TGTGCCAGCAGCTTAACGCCTGAGTACCAAGAGACCCAGTACTTC.

Remarks on this clonotype: This clone may be a read error of a much larger clone one base away. The CDR3 sequence: CASSAGTLGRDTQYF. In DNA form, the CDR3 reads TGTGCCAGCAGTGCAGGGACTCTTGGCAGAGATACGCAGTATTTT. V gene TRBV2 combines with J gene TRBJ2-3; TRBD2 is a possible D gene (6 bases). The V gene lost 4 bases and the J gene lost 5 bases, with 16 bases spanning the gap. This CDR3 is built from 15 residues. From germline, CDR1 is SNHLY and CDR2 FYNNEI. Together with reference TRBV2 and TRBJ2-3, the CDR3 gives the full variable domain: EPEVTQTPSHQVTQMGQEVILRCVPISNHLYFYWYRQILGQKVEFLVSFYNNEISEKSEIFDDQFSVERPDGSNFTLKIRSTKLEDSAMYFCASSAGTLGRDTQYFGPGTRLTVL.